This T cell receptor (beta chain) was identified during a study of cytomegalovirus exposure and HLA in healthy donors. Turning to this clone: Its antigen is as yet unknown.

Profiling relied on immunoSEQ multiplex PCR, and the TCRdb table lists in-frame clones only, not all of them. This table has 200,000 to 250,000 clones, over 80% appearing once. Separate from the roughly 710-subject first cohort, the roughly 120-subject validation cohort was the one that the donors belonged to. Study findings and constraints: High specificity and sensitivity for cytomegalovirus status were reported for the classifier. It was 150 or so TCR beta chains that were listed as cytomegalovirus-associated.

The V end was cut by 0 bases, the J end by 10 bases, with 25 bases between. Germline V gene sequence: CDR1 MNHEY, CDR2 SMNVEV (reference sequence). The CDR3 consists of 18 residues. The chain has TRBV27 and TRBJ2-1; maybe TRBD2 (7 bases). The sequence was collected from a young woman in good health and CMV-seropositive. The sample consisted of PBMCs. The CDR3 sequence is CASSLSRGGHVRGKEQFF. CDR3 nucleotide sequence: TGTGCCAGCAGTTTATCAAGGGGGGGCCACGTAAGGGGAAAGGAGCAGTTCTTC.